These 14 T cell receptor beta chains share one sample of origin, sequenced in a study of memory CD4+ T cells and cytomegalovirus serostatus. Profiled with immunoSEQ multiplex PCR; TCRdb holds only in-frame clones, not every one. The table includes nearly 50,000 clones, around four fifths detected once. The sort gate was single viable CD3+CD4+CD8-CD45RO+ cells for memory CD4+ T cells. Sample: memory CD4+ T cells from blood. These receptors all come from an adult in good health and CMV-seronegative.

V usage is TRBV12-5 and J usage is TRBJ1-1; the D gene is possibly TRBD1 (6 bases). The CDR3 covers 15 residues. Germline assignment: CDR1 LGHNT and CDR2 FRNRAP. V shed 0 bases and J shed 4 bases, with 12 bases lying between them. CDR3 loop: CASGLVQGGITEAFF. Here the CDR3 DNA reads TGTGCTAGTGGTTTGGTACAAGGGGGGATCACTGAAGCTTTCTTT.

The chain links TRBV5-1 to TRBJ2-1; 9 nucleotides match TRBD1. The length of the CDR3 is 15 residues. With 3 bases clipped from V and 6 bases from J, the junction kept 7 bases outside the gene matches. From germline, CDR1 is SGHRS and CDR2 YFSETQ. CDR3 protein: CASSWGQGGANEQFF. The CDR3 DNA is TGCGCCAGCAGCTGGGGACAGGGCGGTGCCAATGAGCAGTTCTTC.

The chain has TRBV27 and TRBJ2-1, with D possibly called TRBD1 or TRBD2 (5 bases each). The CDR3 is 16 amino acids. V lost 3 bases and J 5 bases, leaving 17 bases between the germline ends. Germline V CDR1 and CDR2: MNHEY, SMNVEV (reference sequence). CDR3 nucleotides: TGTGCCAGCAGTTTGGGGTCAGGGAGACTTAACAATGAGCAGTTCTTC. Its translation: CASSLGSGRLNNEQFF.

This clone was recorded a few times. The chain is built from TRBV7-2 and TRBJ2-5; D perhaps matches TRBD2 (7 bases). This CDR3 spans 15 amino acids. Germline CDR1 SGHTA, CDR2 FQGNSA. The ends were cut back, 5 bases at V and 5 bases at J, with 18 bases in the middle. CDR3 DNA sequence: TGTGCCAGCAGCCGGCGACCGGGGGGCGGGGAGACCCAGTACTTC. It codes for CASSRRPGGGETQYF.

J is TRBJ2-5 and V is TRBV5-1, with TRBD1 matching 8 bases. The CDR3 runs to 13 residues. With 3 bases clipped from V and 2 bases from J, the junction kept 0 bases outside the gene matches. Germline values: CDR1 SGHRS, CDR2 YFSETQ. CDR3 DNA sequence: TGCGCCAGCAGCTACAGGGGGCAAGAGACCCAGTACTTC. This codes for CASSYRGQETQYF.

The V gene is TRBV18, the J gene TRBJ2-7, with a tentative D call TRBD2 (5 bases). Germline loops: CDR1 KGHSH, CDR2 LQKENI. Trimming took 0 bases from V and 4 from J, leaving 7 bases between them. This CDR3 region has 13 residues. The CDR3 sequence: CASSPPAGYEQYF. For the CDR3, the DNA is TGTGCCAGCTCACCACCGGCGGGTTACGAGCAGTACTTC.

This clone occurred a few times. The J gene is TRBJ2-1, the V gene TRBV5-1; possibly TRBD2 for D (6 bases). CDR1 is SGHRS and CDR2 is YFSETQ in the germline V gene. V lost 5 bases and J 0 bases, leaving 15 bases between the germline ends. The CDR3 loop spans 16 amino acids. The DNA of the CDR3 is TGCGCCAGCAGGCGGGGTTTATCAAGCTCCTACAATGAGCAGTTCTTC. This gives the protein CASRRGLSSSYNEQFF.

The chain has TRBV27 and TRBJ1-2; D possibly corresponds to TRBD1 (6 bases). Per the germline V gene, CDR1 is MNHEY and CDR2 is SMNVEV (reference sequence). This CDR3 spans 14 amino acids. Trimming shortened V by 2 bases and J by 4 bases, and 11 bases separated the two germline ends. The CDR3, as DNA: TGTGCCAGCAGTTTACGGGGGCCCGTCTATGGCTACACCTTC. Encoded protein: CASSLRGPVYGYTF.

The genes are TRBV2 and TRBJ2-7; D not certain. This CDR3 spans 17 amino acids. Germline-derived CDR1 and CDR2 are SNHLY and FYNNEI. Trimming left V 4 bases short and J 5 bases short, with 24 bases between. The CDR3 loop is CASSGHLANGAENEQYF. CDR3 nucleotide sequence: TGTGCCAGCAGTGGGCATCTGGCCAACGGCGCCGAAAACGAGCAGTACTTC.

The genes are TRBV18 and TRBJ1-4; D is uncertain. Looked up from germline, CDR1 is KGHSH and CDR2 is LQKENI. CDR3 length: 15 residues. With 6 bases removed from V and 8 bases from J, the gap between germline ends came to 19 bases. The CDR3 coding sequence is TGTGCCAGCTCTCGAAAGGGCCCACCGAAGGAAAAACTGTTTTTT. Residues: CASSRKGPPKEKLFF.

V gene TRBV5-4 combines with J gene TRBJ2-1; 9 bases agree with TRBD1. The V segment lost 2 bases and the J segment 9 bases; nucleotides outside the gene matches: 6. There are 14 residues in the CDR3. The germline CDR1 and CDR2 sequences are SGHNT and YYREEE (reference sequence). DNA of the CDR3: TGTGCCAGCAGCTTCGGACAGGGGATTGGTGAGCAGTTCTTC. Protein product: CASSFGQGIGEQFF.

The CDR3 bases are TGTGCCAGTAGTAGGGGGGGCCTTGAAGCTTTCTTT. It encodes CASSRGGLEAFF. The V call is TRBV19, the J call TRBJ1-1; tentatively, D is TRBD1 (6 bases). The V end was cut by 4 bases, the J end by 7 bases, with 10 bases between. This CDR3 is 12 amino acids long. Germline values: CDR1 LNHDA, CDR2 SQIVND (reference sequence).

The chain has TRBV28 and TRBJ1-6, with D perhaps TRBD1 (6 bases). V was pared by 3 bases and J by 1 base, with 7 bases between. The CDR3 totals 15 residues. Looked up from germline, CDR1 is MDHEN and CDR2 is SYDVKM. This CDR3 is CASSLQGSYNSPLHF. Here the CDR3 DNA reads TGTGCCAGCAGTTTGCAGGGGTCCTATAATTCACCCCTCCACTTT.

The CDR3: CASSGQAGELFF. CDR3 in DNA: TGTGCCAGCAGTGGACAGGCCGGGGAGCTGTTTTTT. The genes are TRBV25-1 and TRBJ2-2, with D perhaps TRBD1 (6 bases). Trimming took 4 bases from V and 6 from J, leaving 6 bases between them. Germline-derived CDR1 and CDR2 are MGHDK and SYGVNS. The CDR3 is 12 amino acids.